These T cell receptor beta chains were read from a single sample in a study of blood T cells in healthy people across ages. TCRdb independently ran MiXCR on the 5' RACE reads; one entry per CDR3 protein. The sample has around 850,000 distinct CDR3 sequences, approximately 35% seen once. The sequenced sample consisted of blood. The source of these receptors is a man between 18 and 29 years old in good health. CDR3s include the opening cysteine and the closing phenylalanine or tryptophan.

>TRBV5-4|TRBJ2-3
CASSSLSGSSDTQYF
>TRBV5-1|TRBJ1-1
CASSLGHRGGEEDFF
>TRBV5-1|TRBJ1-4
CASSPLWPNEKLFF
>TRBV10-3|TRBJ2-5
CAISDDRRGGTQYF
>TRBV3-1|TRBJ2-1
CASSQSRPTSGLIDEQFF
>TRBV15|TRBJ2-7
CATSRVGASNYEQYF
>TRBV15|TRBJ2-2
CATSRTGANTGELFF
>TRBV20-1|TRBJ2-3
CSASGGARVTDTQYF
>TRBV7-2|TRBJ2-3
CASSLVGLPFTLTDTQYF
>TRBV5-4|TRBJ2-5
CASSSDRGFQETQYF
>TRBV20-1|TRBJ1-1
CSARAGGGRTEAFF
>TRBV19|TRBJ1-4
CASSMSTGLRRTNEKLFF
>TRBV7-3|TRBJ2-3
CASSLRPEGTGDTQYF
>TRBV7-2|TRBJ2-6
CASSLAPGTGANVLTF
>TRBV28|TRBJ2-1
CASLPAGTYNEQFF
>TRBV28|TRBJ2-3
CASSAPSNTDTQYF
>TRBV24-1|TRBJ2-1
CATSDFDRGDEQFF
>TRBV20-1|-
CSARDERQGNDYNEQYF
>TRBV5-6|TRBJ2-5
CASSLRFTVSGYKETQYF
>TRBV12-3/TRBV12-4|TRBJ1-2
CASNLDSNYGYTF
>TRBV5-1|TRBJ2-7
CASSLRGGSYEQYF
>TRBV14|TRBJ2-3
CASSGARDTQYF
>TRBV5-1|TRBJ2-7
CASSLGELLSYEQYF
>TRBV7-2|TRBJ2-3
CASTLGGATDTQYF
>TRBV25-1|TRBJ1-1
CASSEEGRGAAFF
>TRBV4-3|TRBJ2-1
CASSQRSTSVSYNEQFF
>TRBV20-1|TRBJ2-1
CSASPGTLGNEQFF
>TRBV5-6|TRBJ2-5
CASSLYQSRAFKETQYF
>TRBV9|TRBJ2-5
CASSVTGTPDEQYF
>TRBV9|TRBJ2-7
CASGRSQQWSSYEQYF
>TRBV5-1|TRBJ2-1
CASSLSVGSTYNEQFF
>TRBV5-6|TRBJ2-1
CASSRGTHNEQFF
>TRBV6-2/TRBV6-3|TRBJ1-2
CASSYSPGQSYGYTF
>TRBV7-8|TRBJ1-2
CASSSGAATNYGYTF
>TRBV5-1|TRBJ2-5
CASSLERSNEQYF
>TRBV10-3|TRBJ2-3
CAISTTGNTQYF
>TRBV10-3|TRBJ1-1
CAISQGRNTEAFF
>TRBV6-2/TRBV6-3|TRBJ2-1
CASMGSVDKLNEQFF
>TRBV27|TRBJ2-7
CASSFVGLAGNEQYF
>TRBV7-9|TRBJ2-1
CASSPTPLNEQFF
>TRBV6-1|TRBJ1-1
CASSESARGLVDTEAFF
>TRBV9|TRBJ2-1
CASSDGTSNYNEQFF
>TRBV29-1|TRBJ2-7
CSVAVSSYEQYF
>TRBV25-1|TRBJ2-7
CASSHREWWHEQYF
>TRBV7-9|-
CASNLESRGGYEQYF